The source of this TCR beta chain is a study of cytotoxic CD8 clonotypes in ibrutinib-treated CLL (dated by TCRdb to the early 2020s). Describing the broader study: The cohort had 11 relapsed/refractory and around 15 treatment-naive patients; approximately 18 were IGHV unmutated. Cryopreserved peripheral blood mononuclear cells were collected before treatment, at response, and at either disease progression or sustained remission. Samples averaged approximately 240,000 productive templates and 94,082 productive rearrangements. Partial responses were observed in roughly 25 patients and complete responses in 2; after a median follow-up of around 68 months, remission was maintained in approximately 14 patients and progression was observed in roughly 12. Every sample from remission and from progressive disease was obtained while the patients were still on ibrutinib. Longitudinal samples were available for about 30% of the 86 trial participants. Samples at response were collected after a median of about 11 months of treatment, with a range of about 6 to 36 months. Study-level results and caveats: Baseline clonality exceeded that of age-matched healthy donors and correlated strongly with circulating CD8+ T-cell counts. Public clonotypes were rare and either shrank or stayed stable during treatment, and the rise in clonality at ibrutinib response reflected expansion of private clonotypes. Sampling times were not matched between patients in sustained remission and patients whose disease was progressing, and lymph node repertoires were not examined. Clonality rose at ibrutinib response, remained stable during sustained remission, and dropped back toward baseline at progression.

For TCR beta library preparation, approximately 1.8 micrograms of genomic DNA was extracted from cryopreserved PBMCs. High-throughput TCR beta sequencing was performed on longitudinal blood samples from CLL patients receiving ibrutinib monotherapy. Patients were enrolled in a phase 2 open-label single-center ibrutinib monotherapy trial. This clone was seen once. What this receptor recognizes is not known. No base quality information exists; no much larger clone differs at one position. Each clonotype received, on average, about 9.7x coverage in deep resolution sequencing performed on a MiSeq, where the target depth lay between 1 in 1 million and 1 in 200,000 T cells. The immunoSEQ hsTCRB Kit was used to generate TCR beta libraries. On the authors' methods: The data were analyzed with ImmunoSEQ Analyzer and ImmunoSEQ Data Assistant, and V, D and J gene assignments followed IMGT definitions. Clonality, which ranges from 0 to 1, was calculated by subtracting the normalized Shannon entropy of productive rearrangement frequencies from one. Public clonotype analysis was restricted to overrepresented clonotypes comprising at least 0.05% of each patient's repertoire. Roughly 13 age-matched healthy donor repertoires from immuneACCESS served as clonality controls. TCRdb holds this immuneACCESS table with in-frame rearrangements only. Some clones are missing; in checked studies, unresolved V genes explain under half, and the rest has no known cause. D and trimming come from the DNA, and the V and J calls and clone size come from that table. The sample table contains fewer than 400,000 clones; only one count was recorded for over 55% of them. Of the sample, roughly 6.3% is held by the ten largest clones.

V loses 2 bases of germline sequence and J loses 8 bases, and the interval between the two ends is 12 bases. From its cysteine to its phenylalanine, the CDR3 spans 13 amino acids. Only the CDR3 DNA stays, 39 bases, in frame from base 1. Looking up the germline V gene (reference sequence) yields CDR1 PRHDT and CDR2 FYEKMQ. The chain was built from TRBV13 and TRBJ1-2, with no D gene named confidently. The sequencing here drew on PBMCs, taken after 36 months of ibrutinib treatment. The receptor was derived from a human donor with chronic lymphocytic leukemia. The encoded CDR3 is CASSLRGSGGYTF. The nucleotide sequence reads as follows: TGTGCCAGCAGCTTACGGGGATCGGGGGGCTACACCTTC.